These T cell receptor beta chains were read from a single sample in a study of blood T cell repertoires in COVID-19. The method was immunoSEQ multiplex PCR; TCRdb's version includes in-frame clones alone and lacks a portion of them. The sample consists of 23,000 or so clones, about 89% of them appearing once. The sequenced sample was peripheral blood. These receptors all come from a man aged 70 or older with acute or convalescent COVID-19. CDR3s include the opening cysteine and the closing phenylalanine or tryptophan. Fields, in order: clone size, V gene, J gene, D gene, CDR3 protein, CDR3 DNA. D genes are given only for firm matches. The size field is filled for only some rows; it gives once, few, many or a size class.

abundance: NA; v_gene: TRBV11-2; j_gene: TRBJ2-1; d_gene: TRBD1; CDR3aa: CASSLARDRDYNEQFF; CDR3nt: TGTGCCAGCAGCTTAGCCCGGGACAGGGACTACAATGAGCAGTTCTTC
abundance: NA; v_gene: TRBV5-4; j_gene: TRBJ2-5; d_gene: NA; CDR3aa: CASSLGVGGNGETQYF; CDR3nt: TGTGCCAGCAGCTTGGGTGTAGGGGGTAACGGGGAGACCCAGTACTTC
abundance: NA; v_gene: TRBV6-1; j_gene: TRBJ2-2; d_gene: NA; CDR3aa: CASSEGHRVSAGELFF; CDR3nt: TGTGCCAGCAGTGAGGGACACAGGGTCTCGGCCGGGGAGCTGTTTTTT
abundance: NA; v_gene: TRBV7-9; j_gene: TRBJ1-1; d_gene: TRBD1; CDR3aa: CASSSIQGDEAFF; CDR3nt: TGTGCCAGCAGCTCAATACAGGGGGATGAAGCTTTCTTT
abundance: few; v_gene: TRBV7-3; j_gene: TRBJ2-2; d_gene: TRBD2; CDR3aa: CASGNSGARELFF; CDR3nt: TGTGCCAGCGGGAATAGCGGGGCACGGGAGCTGTTTTTT
abundance: NA; v_gene: TRBV2; j_gene: TRBJ1-5; d_gene: TRBD1; CDR3aa: CASTKGTGNQPQHF; CDR3nt: TGTGCCAGCACGAAGGGGACAGGCAATCAGCCCCAGCATTTT
abundance: NA; v_gene: TRBV6-6; j_gene: TRBJ2-1; d_gene: TRBD2; CDR3aa: CASSYGREGPEQFF; CDR3nt: TGTGCCAGCAGTTACGGGCGGGAGGGCCCTGAGCAGTTCTTC
abundance: NA; v_gene: TRBV6-6; j_gene: TRBJ2-3; d_gene: NA; CDR3aa: CASSEPGQPKAYTQYF; CDR3nt: TGTGCCAGCAGCGAACCTGGACAGCCAAAGGCATATACGCAGTATTTT
abundance: NA; v_gene: TRBV2; j_gene: TRBJ2-3; d_gene: TRBD2; CDR3aa: CASRRDGGAPDEQYF; CDR3nt: TGTGCCAGCAGGCGGGACGGGGGGGCCCCAGACGAGCAGTATTTT
abundance: NA; v_gene: TRBV7-3; j_gene: TRBJ2-1; d_gene: TRBD2; CDR3aa: CASSHLAGGRNEQFF; CDR3nt: TGTGCCAGCAGCCACCTAGCGGGAGGGAGGAATGAGCAGTTCTTC
abundance: once; v_gene: TRBV10-3; j_gene: TRBJ1-1; d_gene: NA; CDR3aa: CAIRSQGSTEAFF; CDR3nt: TGTGCCATCAGGTCACAGGGTTCCACTGAAGCTTTCTTT
abundance: NA; v_gene: TRBV18; j_gene: TRBJ1-2; d_gene: NA; CDR3aa: CASSGGGYGYTF; CDR3nt: TGTGCCAGCTCAGGAGGCGGCTATGGCTACACCTTC
abundance: NA; v_gene: TRBV5-8; j_gene: TRBJ2-7; d_gene: NA; CDR3aa: CASSSGVGLKEQYF; CDR3nt: TGTGCCAGCAGCTCAGGGGTGGGACTAAAAGAGCAGTACTTC
abundance: few; v_gene: TRBV19; j_gene: TRBJ1-1; d_gene: NA; CDR3aa: CASSIGQPGGATEAFF; CDR3nt: TGTGCCAGTAGTATAGGACAACCAGGAGGTGCGACTGAAGCTTTCTTT
abundance: NA; v_gene: TRBV28; j_gene: TRBJ1-2; d_gene: TRBD1; CDR3aa: CASSEIPGQGYNYGYTF; CDR3nt: TGTGCCAGCAGTGAGATACCGGGACAGGGATATAACTATGGCTACACCTTC
abundance: NA; v_gene: TRBV2; j_gene: TRBJ1-4; d_gene: NA; CDR3aa: CASGFLADEKLFF; CDR3nt: TGTGCCTCAGGGTTCCTTGCCGATGAAAAACTGTTTTTT
abundance: NA; v_gene: TRBV14; j_gene: TRBJ1-1; d_gene: NA; CDR3aa: CASSMGSEAFF; CDR3nt: TGTGCCAGCAGCATGGGCTCTGAAGCTTTCTTT
abundance: NA; v_gene: TRBV4-2; j_gene: TRBJ2-1; d_gene: NA; CDR3aa: CASSQEWAGRTYNEQFF; CDR3nt: TGTGCCAGCAGCCAAGAATGGGCGGGGCGCACCTACAATGAGCAGTTCTTC
abundance: NA; v_gene: TRBV19; j_gene: TRBJ2-3; d_gene: NA; CDR3aa: CASSILIQGPAGTDAQYF; CDR3nt: TGTGCCAGTAGTATCTTGATCCAAGGCCCGGCGGGCACAGATGCGCAGTATTTT
abundance: once; v_gene: TRBV5-6; j_gene: TRBJ1-5; d_gene: NA; CDR3aa: CASSLGFASGPQHF; CDR3nt: TGTGCCAGCAGCTTGGGCTTTGCCTCGGGGCCCCAGCATTTT
abundance: NA; v_gene: TRBV9; j_gene: TRBJ2-1; d_gene: TRBD2; CDR3aa: CASSAELGGSIDEQFF; CDR3nt: TGTGCCAGCAGCGCAGAACTCGGCGGGAGTATCGATGAGCAGTTCTTC
abundance: NA; v_gene: TRBV28; j_gene: TRBJ1-5; d_gene: TRBD1; CDR3aa: CASSMDRGGVNQPQHF; CDR3nt: TGTGCCAGCAGTATGGACAGGGGAGGGGTGAATCAGCCCCAGCATTTT
abundance: few; v_gene: TRBV18; j_gene: TRBJ2-7; d_gene: TRBD1; CDR3aa: CASSPDRGAYEQYF; CDR3nt: TGTGCCAGCTCACCGGACAGGGGGGCCTACGAGCAGTACTTC
abundance: NA; v_gene: TRBV18; j_gene: TRBJ1-5; d_gene: NA; CDR3aa: CASSPNSLKPQHF; CDR3nt: TGTGCCAGCTCACCCAACTCTCTCAAGCCCCAGCATTTT
abundance: NA; v_gene: TRBV10-3; j_gene: TRBJ2-3; d_gene: NA; CDR3aa: CAISDPKWRGNTQYF; CDR3nt: TGTGCCATCAGTGACCCCAAGTGGCGGGGCAATACGCAGTATTTT
abundance: NA; v_gene: TRBV19; j_gene: TRBJ1-2; d_gene: NA; CDR3aa: CASSPRTTQGYTF; CDR3nt: TGTGCCAGTAGCCCAAGAACAACACAGGGCTACACCTTC
abundance: NA; v_gene: TRBV28; j_gene: TRBJ2-1; d_gene: TRBD2; CDR3aa: CASSPSGGAYNEQFF; CDR3nt: TGTGCCAGCAGCCCTAGCGGGGGCGCCTACAATGAGCAGTTCTTC
abundance: NA; v_gene: TRBV5-1; j_gene: TRBJ2-1; d_gene: NA; CDR3aa: CASSLDGSGQNEQFF; CDR3nt: TGCGCCAGCAGCTTGGACGGGTCTGGTCAGAATGAGCAGTTCTTC
abundance: NA; v_gene: TRBV29-1; j_gene: TRBJ2-5; d_gene: TRBD2; CDR3aa: CSVAGLGGRETQYF; CDR3nt: TGCAGCGTAGCGGGACTAGGGGGAAGGGAGACCCAGTACTTC
abundance: NA; v_gene: TRBV5-4; j_gene: TRBJ2-3; d_gene: TRBD1; CDR3aa: CASSDGTGGDTQYF; CDR3nt: TGTGCCAGCAGCGACGGGACAGGGGGAGATACGCAGTATTTT
abundance: NA; v_gene: TRBV4-2; j_gene: TRBJ2-7; d_gene: TRBD2; CDR3aa: CASSRSGGGDEQYF; CDR3nt: TGTGCCAGCAGCCGTAGCGGGGGGGGAGACGAGCAGTACTTC
abundance: NA; v_gene: TRBV12-3/TRBV12-4; j_gene: TRBJ2-2; d_gene: NA; CDR3aa: CASSPRRDGELFF; CDR3nt: TGTGCCAGCAGTCCCCGCAGGGACGGGGAGCTGTTTTTT
abundance: NA; v_gene: TRBV28; j_gene: TRBJ2-7; d_gene: TRBD1; CDR3aa: CASSPRAGTVSYEQYF; CDR3nt: TGTGCCAGCAGTCCGAGAGCCGGGACAGTCTCCTACGAGCAGTACTTC
abundance: NA; v_gene: TRBV28; j_gene: TRBJ2-7; d_gene: NA; CDR3aa: CASSLPSGPPYEQYF; CDR3nt: TGTGCCAGCAGTTTACCCTCAGGTCCCCCCTACGAGCAGTACTTC